This T cell receptor beta chain derives from a study of cytomegalovirus exposure and HLA in healthy donors. Primers included in the PCR were 60 Vbeta and 13 Jbeta primers. Sequencing was performed with immunoSEQ multiplex PCR; in TCRdb, only in-frame clones are kept and a portion is missing. This sample contains around 140,000 clones. The CDR3 totals 16 residues. The germline V gene encodes CDR1 MNHNS and CDR2 SASEGT. V dropped 3 bases and J dropped 0 bases, with 13 bases sitting between them. The TCR comes from a male donor in good health and CMV-seronegative. The chain couples TRBV6-1 to TRBJ2-3; D is possibly TRBD1 (5 bases). The specimen sequenced was PBMCs. The CDR3 loop is CASSDSRQGSTDTQYF. As DNA, the CDR3 is TGTGCCAGCAGTGATTCGAGGCAGGGCAGCACAGATACGCAGTATTTT.